What follows describes a single T cell receptor beta chain. With 11 bases removed from V and 5 bases from J, the gap between germline ends came to 13 bases. Germline V CDR1 and CDR2: LNHDA, SQIVND (reference sequence). CDR3 length: 12 amino acids. This record comes from a study of blood T cell repertoires in COVID-19. Background on the study: Samples of COVID-19 (acute and convalescent) were obtained from the United States, Italy and Spain. PBMCs, B-cell-depleted T cells, or T cells were the source of the cDNA or gDNA that made up the material.

Authors' analysis steps: It was from reference gene primer amplification that nucleated cell counts were estimated. Produced via immunoSEQ multiplex PCR; TCRdb's table is partial and in-frame only. The DNA gave D and trimming, while V, J and clone size come from that table. The data hold roughly 40,000 clones, with about 90% observed a single time. This clonotype was sampled from a woman between 65 and 79 years old with acute or convalescent COVID-19. Sequences were obtained from peripheral blood. The chain is built from TRBV19 and TRBJ2-4, with D possibly being TRBD1 (6 bases). In DNA, the CDR3 is TGTGCCTCTACAGGGCAGGAAAACATTCAGTACTTC. Encoded protein: CASTGQENIQYF.